A selection of T cell receptor beta chains follows, all from one sample in a study of blood T cells in healthy people across ages. TCRdb used MiXCR to reprocess the 5' RACE reads, holding one entry per CDR3 protein. The sample yields around 2 million distinct CDR3 sequences, about two fifths seen once. The specimen sequenced was blood. The receptors here all came from a human donor in good health. CDR3s include the opening cysteine and the closing phenylalanine or tryptophan. Each record gives: CDR3 length, clone size, J gene, V gene, D gene, CDR3 DNA, CDR3 protein. A D gene is named only where the DNA matches it firmly. Size tells how often a clone was seen (once, few, many) or the class of an expanded clone, and some rows leave it out.

17 | NA | TRBJ2-1 | TRBV7-2 | NA | TGTGCCAGCAGCTTAGGGCCCCCGGGACAACGATACGATGAGCAGTTCTTC | CASSLGPPGQRYDEQFF
15 | many | TRBJ1-2 | TRBV10-3 | NA | TGTGCCATCAGTGAGTCGGCGGGGGGAAGCTATGGCTACACCTTC | CAISESAGGSYGYTF
14 | few | TRBJ2-1 | TRBV7-8 | NA | TGTGCCAGCAGCTACAGGGCTTTGGGGAATGAGCAGTTCTTC | CASSYRALGNEQFF
12 | NA | TRBJ2-7 | TRBV6-5 | TRBD1 | TGTGCCCGCAGATCACAGGGGGACGAGCAGTACTTC | CARRSQGDEQYF
18 | few | TRBJ1-3 | TRBV4-2 | NA | TGTGCCAGCAGCCAAGAGCATGGACTTGGGAGGCGGAGTAACACCATATATTTT | CASSQEHGLGRRSNTIYF
13 | few | TRBJ1-2 | TRBV6-2/TRBV6-3 | NA | TGTGCCAGCAGTTACAGACGTTTCTATGGCTACACCTTC | CASSYRRFYGYTF
15 | NA | TRBJ1-2 | TRBV13 | TRBD1 | TGTGCCAGCAGCTTTATGGGACAGGGGGACTATGGCTACACCTTC | CASSFMGQGDYGYTF
15 | few | TRBJ2-4 | TRBV4-3 | NA | TGCGCCAGCAGCCAAGAAGGTGGGGGGGCAGACATTCAGTACTTC | CASSQEGGGADIQYF
18 | NA | TRBJ2-3 | TRBV12-5 | NA | TGTGCTAGTGGTTTGGTACCTCCAGAGGAGAGGGAAACAGATACGCAGTATTTT | CASGLVPPEERETDTQYF
15 | few | TRBJ1-2 | TRBV12-3/TRBV12-4 | TRBD1 | TGTGCCAGCAGTTTAGCTGGGACAGGGGCCTATGGCTACACCTTC | CASSLAGTGAYGYTF
15 | few | TRBJ1-4 | TRBV4-3 | NA | TGCGCCAGCAGCCAAGATAGGGCAAGAAATGAAAAACTGTTTTTT | CASSQDRARNEKLFF
15 | NA | TRBJ2-3 | TRBV6-5 | NA | TGTGCCAGCAGTTACAGCGGGCCCGGCCGCGGTACGCAGTATTTT | CASSYSGPGRGTQYF
17 | NA | TRBJ2-1 | TRBV6-2/TRBV6-3 | NA | TGTGCCAGCAGTTACTCAGGACACGCGAGCTCCTACAATGAGCAGTTCTTC | CASSYSGHASSYNEQFF
18 | NA | TRBJ1-6 | TRBV27 | TRBD1 | TGTGCCAGCAGTCCCGGGACAGGGAGCGCCATTTATAATTCACCCCTCCACTTT | CASSPGTGSAIYNSPLHF
12 | NA | TRBJ2-4 | TRBV3-1 | NA | TGTGCCACCGGAACCTTAGAAGGCATTCAGTACTTC | CATGTLEGIQYF
15 | NA | TRBJ1-1 | TRBV10-2 | NA | TGCGCCAGCAGTCCAACTCGGACAGCGAACACTGAAGCTTTCTTT | CASSPTRTANTEAFF
15 | NA | TRBJ1-2 | TRBV9 | TRBD1 | TGTGCCAGCAGCGCCGGGACAGTTCTGGGGTATGGCTACACCTTC | CASSAGTVLGYGYTF
16 | few | TRBJ2-3 | TRBV6-6 | NA | TGTGCCGGCAGTTACGGGGCAGGGGGGTACGCAGATACGCAGTATTTT | CAGSYGAGGYADTQYF
16 | NA | TRBJ2-5 | TRBV14 | NA | TGTGCCAGCAGTCCTTTGGCGGCGGCTAGTAGTGAGACCCAGTACTTC | CASSPLAAASSETQYF
13 | few | TRBJ2-7 | TRBV7-3 | NA | TGTGCCAGCACCTATCATCTCTCCTACGAGCAGTACTTC | CASTYHLSYEQYF
15 | NA | TRBJ2-1 | TRBV2 | TRBD2 | TGTGCCAGCAGGCGACTAGCGGGGGTTGACAATGAGCAGTTCTTC | CASRRLAGVDNEQFF
12 | NA | TRBJ1-5 | TRBV6-6 | NA | TGTGCCAGCAGCCAGTTAGATCAGCCCCAGCATTTT | CASSQLDQPQHF
14 | NA | TRBJ2-7 | TRBV7-2 | NA | TGTGCCAGCAGCTTGGAGGAGACACCTTACGAGCAGTACTTC | CASSLEETPYEQYF
15 | NA | TRBJ2-4 | TRBV12-3/TRBV12-4 | TRBD2 | TGTGCCAGCAGTTTAAGACTAGCGAACTACAATGAGCAGTACTTC | CASSLRLANYNEQYF
15 | NA | TRBJ2-7 | TRBV9 | TRBD1 | TGTGCCAGCAGCGTGGGACAGGGGGATTACTACGAGCAGTACTTC | CASSVGQGDYYEQYF
11 | few | TRBJ1-1 | TRBV2 | NA | TGTGCCAGCATGGGGAACACTGAAGCTTTCTTT | CASMGNTEAFF
12 | NA | TRBJ2-7 | TRBV12-3/TRBV12-4 | NA | TGTGCCAGCAAGCTGGGGGCCCGGGAGCAGTACTTC | CASKLGAREQYF
15 | NA | TRBJ1-2 | TRBV19 | NA | TGTGCCAGTAGTATCGGGCAGAGGAGAGATTATGGCTACACCTTC | CASSIGQRRDYGYTF
13 | NA | TRBJ2-1 | TRBV7-3 | NA | TGTGCCAGCAGCTCAGGACAGTGGAGTGAGCAGTTCTTC | CASSSGQWSEQFF
15 | NA | TRBJ1-2 | TRBV3-1 | NA | TGTGCCAGCAGCCAAGGCTTCGAGGGGGGTCGAGGCTACACCTTC | CASSQGFEGGRGYTF
16 | NA | TRBJ2-1 | TRBV6-1 | TRBD2 | TGTGCCAGCAGTGAAAGCACGGCGGGGGGAGCGAATGAGCAGTTCTTC | CASSESTAGGANEQFF
14 | NA | TRBJ1-4 | TRBV5-1 | NA | TGCGCCAGCAGCGAGACAGGATTTAATGAAAAACTGTTTTTT | CASSETGFNEKLFF
15 | NA | TRBJ2-3 | TRBV7-2 | TRBD2 | TGTGCCAGCAGGTGGACTAGCGGGCTTCAAGATACGCAGTATTTT | CASRWTSGLQDTQYF
14 | many | TRBJ2-1 | TRBV9 | TRBD2 | TGTGCCAGCAGTGAGCGGGGGGAATACAATGAGCAGTTCTTC | CASSERGEYNEQFF
17 | NA | TRBJ1-1 | TRBV2 | NA | TGTGCCAGCAGGAAAGCTGACGGAACAGGACTGAGGGGTGAAGCTTTCTTT | CASRKADGTGLRGEAFF
15 | NA | TRBJ1-5 | TRBV5-1 | NA | TGCGCCAGCAGCCTGGACGGGGTGTTTGGTCAGCCCCAGCATTTT | CASSLDGVFGQPQHF
15 | few | TRBJ2-5 | TRBV5-1 | NA | TGCGCCAGCAGCTTTAGATCCCAAATGAAAGAGACCCAGTACTTC | CASSFRSQMKETQYF